These 8 T cell receptor beta chains were sequenced from one sample in a study of tumor-infiltrating lymphocytes in primary liver carcinoma. Both RNA and DNA were isolated together from roughly 20-30 mg of bulk tissue that had not been sorted. Total RNA amounting to approximately 460 ng was the source from which TCR beta cDNA was made with a constant-region primer. Employing slightly modified ARM-PCR, three nested multiplex PCR rounds were run, and these gave rise to the TCR beta libraries. Two initial PCR rounds of around 10 cycles each paired TRBV1-TRBV30 forward primers with a C-beta reverse primer. TCRdb re-called the multiplex PCR reads with MiXCR, one entry per CDR3 protein. The data contain some 120,000 distinct CDR3 sequences, 50% to 80% of them singletons. Sequencing was performed on liver tumor tissue from sampling region 3. The sample's subset: tumor region T3, left-lateral pole. These receptors came from an older woman with primary liver carcinoma and hepatitis B virus infection.

In its sample, this clonotype was seen a few times. The rearrangement links TRBV5-6 to TRBJ2-3, with 9 nucleotides matching TRBD2. V trimming: 9 bases; J trimming: 1 base; junction bases outside the gene matches: 12. This CDR3 has 16 amino acids. Germline V gene sequence: CDR1 SGHDT, CDR2 YYEEEE. CDR3 sequence: CANSYPSGIGTDTQYF. In nucleotides, the CDR3 is TGTGCCAACAGTTACCCTAGCGGGATTGGCACAGATACGCAGTATTTT.

The chain has TRBV5-1 and TRBJ2-5, with TRBD2 as a possible D gene (5 bases). V lost 4 bases to trimming and J lost 0 bases, with 16 bases between them. CDR3 length: 16 residues. In germline, CDR1 is SGHRS, CDR2 YFSETQ. CDR3 residues: CASSAEPSGYQETQYF. CDR3 in DNA: TGCGCCAGCAGCGCTGAGCCGTCGGGGTACCAAGAGACCCAGTACTTC.

The chain links TRBV29-1 to TRBJ2-3, with D possibly being TRBD1 (5 bases). The CDR3 extends over 15 amino acids. From germline, CDR1 is SQVTM and CDR2 ANQGSEA. V was cut by 5 bases and J by 5 bases, with 20 bases left in between. The CDR3 sequence is CSVKGLEAYIDTQYF. Here the CDR3 DNA reads TGCAGCGTTAAGGGGCTAGAGGCCTACATAGATACGCAGTATTTT.

To note about this clonotype: This clone may be a read error of a much larger clone one base away. The CDR3 DNA sequence: TGCAGCGTTCGATTAGCCAAAAACATTCAGCACTTC. Translating it yields CSVRLAKNIQHF. This rearrangement joins TRBV29-1 to TRBJ2-4; D gene ambiguous. Germline V gene sequence: CDR1 SQVTM, CDR2 ANQGSEA. The length of the CDR3 is 12 residues.

With regard to this clonotype: A much more abundant neighbour one base away suggests this may be a read error. This is likely a read error, given that the CDR3 carries no conserved phenylalanine or tryptophan at its end. This chain links TRBV30 with TRBJ1-2; a possible D gene is TRBD1 (6 bases). V gave up 2 bases and J gave up 2 bases, with 6 bases separating them. Germline CDR1 reads GTSNPN; CDR2 reads SVGIG (reference sequence). The CDR3 consists of 12 residues. This chain's CDR3 is CAWSQGNYGYTS. As DNA, the CDR3 is TGTGCCTGGAGTCAGGGGAACTATGGCTACACCTCC.

This clonotype has at least ten counts. The V and J genes are TRBV29-1 and TRBJ2-3; 14 nucleotides align to TRBD2. CDR1 and CDR2 from the germline V gene are SQVTM and ANQGSEA. This CDR3 has 16 amino acids. Trimming at V came to 1 base and at J to 6 bases, leaving 6 bases not matched to a gene. The CDR3 coding sequence is TGCAGCGTTGAAGGGGGACTAGCGGGAGCCCCCGATACGCAGTATTTT. It codes for CSVEGGLAGAPDTQYF.

DNA for the CDR3: TGTGCCAGCAGCCAACACCGAGGACAGTACTTC. It is translated as CASSQHRGQYF. This chain links TRBV6-6 with TRBJ2-7; no clear D gene. Germline CDR1 and CDR2: MNHNY and SVGAGI (reference sequence). V shed 6 bases and J shed 10 bases, with 13 bases lying between them. The CDR3 is 11 residues long.

This rearrangement joins TRBV28 to TRBJ2-7; no definite D call. The CDR3 is 16 residues long. Germline assignment: CDR1 MDHEN and CDR2 SYDVKM. V was cut by 1 base and J by 0 bases, with 13 bases left in between. The CDR3, as DNA: TGTGCCAGCAGTTTATCAGCTGAAACCTTCTCCTACGAGCAGTACTTC. The encoded protein is CASSLSAETFSYEQYF.